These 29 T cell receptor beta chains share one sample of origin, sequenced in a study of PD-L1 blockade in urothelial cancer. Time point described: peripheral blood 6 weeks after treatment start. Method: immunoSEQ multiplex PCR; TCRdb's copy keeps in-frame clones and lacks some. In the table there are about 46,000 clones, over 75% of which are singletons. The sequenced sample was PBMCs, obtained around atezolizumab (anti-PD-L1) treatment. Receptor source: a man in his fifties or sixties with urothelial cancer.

CDR3 DNA sequence: TGTGCCAGCGGTCCGCAGACAGCTAACTATGGCTACACCTTC. The encoded protein is CASGPQTANYGYTF. The rearrangement uses TRBV2 and TRBJ1-2; TRBD1 is a possible D gene (5 bases). In germline, CDR1 is SNHLY, CDR2 FYNNEI. Trimming removed 8 bases at V and 0 bases at J, with 13 bases between. This CDR3 spans 14 amino acids.

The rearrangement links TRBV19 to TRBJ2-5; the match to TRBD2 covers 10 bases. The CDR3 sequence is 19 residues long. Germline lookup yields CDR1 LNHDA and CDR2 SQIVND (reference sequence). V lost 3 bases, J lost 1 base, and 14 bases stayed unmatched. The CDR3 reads CASSMFPSFGTSVQETQYF. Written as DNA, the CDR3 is TGTGCCAGTAGTATGTTCCCTTCCTTTGGGACTAGCGTCCAAGAGACCCAGTACTTC.

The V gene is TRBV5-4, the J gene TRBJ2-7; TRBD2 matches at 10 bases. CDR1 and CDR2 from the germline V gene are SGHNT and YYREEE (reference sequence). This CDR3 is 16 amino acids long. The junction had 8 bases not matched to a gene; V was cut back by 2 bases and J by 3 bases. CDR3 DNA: TGTGCCAGCAGCTTATTCGTCTCTAGCGGGAGCTACGAGCAGTACTTC. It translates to CASSLFVSSGSYEQYF. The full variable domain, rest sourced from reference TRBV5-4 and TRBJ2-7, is ETGVTQSPTHLIKTRGQQVTLRCSSQSGHNTVSWYQQALGQGPQFIFQYYREEENGRGNFPPRFSGLQFPNYSSELNVNALELDDSALYLCASSLFVSSGSYEQYFGPGTRLTVT.

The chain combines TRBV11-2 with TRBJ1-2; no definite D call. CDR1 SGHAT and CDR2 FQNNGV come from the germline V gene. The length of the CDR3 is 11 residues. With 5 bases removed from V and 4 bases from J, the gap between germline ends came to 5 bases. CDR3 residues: CASSPGYGYTF. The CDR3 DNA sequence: TGTGCCAGCAGCCCGGGCTATGGCTACACCTTC.

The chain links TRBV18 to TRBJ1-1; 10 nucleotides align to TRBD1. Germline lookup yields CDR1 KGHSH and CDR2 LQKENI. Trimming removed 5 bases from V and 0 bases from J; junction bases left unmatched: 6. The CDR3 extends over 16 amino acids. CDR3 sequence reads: CASSIDRGRVNTEAFF. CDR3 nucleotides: TGTGCCAGCTCAATCGACAGGGGGCGCGTGAACACTGAAGCTTTCTTT.

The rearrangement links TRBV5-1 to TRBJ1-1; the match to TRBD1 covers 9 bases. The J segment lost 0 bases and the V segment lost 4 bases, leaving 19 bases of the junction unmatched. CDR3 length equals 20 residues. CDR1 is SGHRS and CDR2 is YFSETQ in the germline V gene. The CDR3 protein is CASSGGQGIRGRSMNTEAFF. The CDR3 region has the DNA TGCGCCAGCAGCGGAGGACAGGGGATTAGGGGACGCAGCATGAACACTGAAGCTTTCTTT.

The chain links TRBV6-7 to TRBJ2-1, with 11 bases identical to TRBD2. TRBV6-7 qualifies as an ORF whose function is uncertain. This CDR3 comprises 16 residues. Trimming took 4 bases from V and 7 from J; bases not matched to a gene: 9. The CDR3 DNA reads TGTGCCAGCAGTTCTCACGGACTAGCGGGTGGGAATGAGCAGTTCTTC. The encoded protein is CASSSHGLAGGNEQFF.

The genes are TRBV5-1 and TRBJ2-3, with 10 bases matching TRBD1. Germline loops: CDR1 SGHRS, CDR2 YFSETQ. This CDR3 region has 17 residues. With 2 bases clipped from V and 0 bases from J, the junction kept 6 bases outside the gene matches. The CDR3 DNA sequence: TGCGCCAGCAGCTTACTGGGACAGGGGACTAGCACAGATACGCAGTATTTT. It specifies CASSLLGQGTSTDTQYF.

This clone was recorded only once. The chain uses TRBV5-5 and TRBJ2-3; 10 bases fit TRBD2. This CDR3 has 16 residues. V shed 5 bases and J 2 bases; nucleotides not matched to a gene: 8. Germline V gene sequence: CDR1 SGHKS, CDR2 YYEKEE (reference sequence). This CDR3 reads CASSPQTSGYTDTQYF. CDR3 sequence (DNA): TGTGCCAGCAGTCCTCAGACTAGCGGGTACACAGATACGCAGTATTTT.

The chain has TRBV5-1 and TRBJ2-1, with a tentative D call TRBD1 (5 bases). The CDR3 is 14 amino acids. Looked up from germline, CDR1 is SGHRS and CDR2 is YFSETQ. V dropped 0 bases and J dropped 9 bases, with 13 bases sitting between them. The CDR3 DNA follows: TGCGCCAGCAGCTTGGGGCAGGGATTGAGTGAGCAGTTCTTC. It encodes CASSLGQGLSEQFF.

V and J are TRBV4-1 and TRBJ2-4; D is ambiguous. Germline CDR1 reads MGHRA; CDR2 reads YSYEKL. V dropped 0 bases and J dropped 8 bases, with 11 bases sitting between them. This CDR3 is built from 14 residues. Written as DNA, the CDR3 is TGCGCCAGCAGCCAAGATGGCACAGCTTACATTCAGTACTTC. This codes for CASSQDGTAYIQYF.

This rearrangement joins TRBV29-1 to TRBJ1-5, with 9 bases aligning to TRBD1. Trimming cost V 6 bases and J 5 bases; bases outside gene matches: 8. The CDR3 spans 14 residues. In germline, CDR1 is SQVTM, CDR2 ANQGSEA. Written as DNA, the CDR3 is TGCAGCGTACATTACTGGACAGGGGATCAGCCCCAGCATTTT. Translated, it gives CSVHYWTGDQPQHF.

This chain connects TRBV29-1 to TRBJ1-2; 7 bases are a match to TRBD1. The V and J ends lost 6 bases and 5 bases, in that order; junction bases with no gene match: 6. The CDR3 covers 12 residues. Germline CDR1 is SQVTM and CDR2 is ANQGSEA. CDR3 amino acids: CSVATGDYGYTF. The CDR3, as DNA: TGCAGCGTCGCAACAGGGGATTATGGCTACACCTTC.

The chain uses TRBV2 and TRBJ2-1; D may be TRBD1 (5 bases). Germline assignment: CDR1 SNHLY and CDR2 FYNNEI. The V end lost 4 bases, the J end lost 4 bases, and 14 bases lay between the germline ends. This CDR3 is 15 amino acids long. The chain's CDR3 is CASSADMLTYNEQFF. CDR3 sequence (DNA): TGTGCCAGCAGTGCGGACATGCTTACGTACAATGAGCAGTTCTTC. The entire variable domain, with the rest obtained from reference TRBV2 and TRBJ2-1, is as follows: EPEVTQTPSHQVTQMGQEVILRCVPISNHLYFYWYRQILGQKVEFLVSFYNNEISEKSEIFDDQFSVERPDGSNFTLKIRSTKLEDSAMYFCASSADMLTYNEQFFGPGTRLTVL.

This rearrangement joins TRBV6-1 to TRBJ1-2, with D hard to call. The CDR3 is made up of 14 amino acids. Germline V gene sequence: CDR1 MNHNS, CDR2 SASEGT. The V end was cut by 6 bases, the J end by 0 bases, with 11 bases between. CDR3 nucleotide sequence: TGTGCCAGCAGCCCCGACCTAGCTAACTATGGCTACACCTTC. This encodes CASSPDLANYGYTF.

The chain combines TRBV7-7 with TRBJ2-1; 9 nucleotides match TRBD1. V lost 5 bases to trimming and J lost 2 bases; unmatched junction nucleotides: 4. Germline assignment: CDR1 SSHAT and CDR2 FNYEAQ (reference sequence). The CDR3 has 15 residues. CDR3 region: CASSPQGAAYNEQFF. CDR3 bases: TGTGCCAGCAGCCCACAGGGGGCGGCCTACAATGAGCAGTTCTTC.

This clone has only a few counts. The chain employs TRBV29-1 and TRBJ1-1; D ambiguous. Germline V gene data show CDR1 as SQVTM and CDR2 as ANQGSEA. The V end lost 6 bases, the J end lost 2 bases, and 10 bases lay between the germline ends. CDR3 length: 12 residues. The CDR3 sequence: CSVAFANTEAFF. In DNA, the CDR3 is TGCAGCGTAGCTTTTGCTAACACTGAAGCTTTCTTT. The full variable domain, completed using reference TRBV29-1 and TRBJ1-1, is SAVISQKPSRDICQRGTSLTIQCQVDSQVTMMFWYRQQPGQSLTLIATANQGSEATYESGFVIDKFPISRPNLTFSTLTVSNMSPEDSSIYLCSVAFANTEAFFGQGTRLTVV.

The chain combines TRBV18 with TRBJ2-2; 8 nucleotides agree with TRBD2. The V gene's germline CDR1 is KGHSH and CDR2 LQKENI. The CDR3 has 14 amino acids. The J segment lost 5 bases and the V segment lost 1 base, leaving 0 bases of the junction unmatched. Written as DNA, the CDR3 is TGTGCCAGCTCACCACTAGCGGGAACCGGGGAGCTGTTTTTT. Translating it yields CASSPLAGTGELFF. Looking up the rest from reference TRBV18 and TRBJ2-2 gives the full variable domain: NAGVMQNPRHLVRRRGQEARLRCSPMKGHSHVYWYRQLPEEGLKFMVYLQKENIIDESGMPKERFSAEFPKEGPSILRIQQVVRGDSAAYFCASSPLAGTGELFFGEGSRLTVL.

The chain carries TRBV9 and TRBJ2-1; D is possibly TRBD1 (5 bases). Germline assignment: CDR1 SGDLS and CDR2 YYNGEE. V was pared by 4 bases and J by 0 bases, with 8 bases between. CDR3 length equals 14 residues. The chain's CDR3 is CASSLQVSYNEQFF. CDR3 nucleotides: TGTGCCAGCAGCCTACAGGTCTCCTACAATGAGCAGTTCTTC. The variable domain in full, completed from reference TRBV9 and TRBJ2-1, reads DSGVTQTPKHLITATGQRVTLRCSPRSGDLSVYWYQQSLDQGLQFLIQYYNGEERAKGNILERFSAQQFPDLHSELNLSSLELGDSALYFCASSLQVSYNEQFFGPGTRLTVL.

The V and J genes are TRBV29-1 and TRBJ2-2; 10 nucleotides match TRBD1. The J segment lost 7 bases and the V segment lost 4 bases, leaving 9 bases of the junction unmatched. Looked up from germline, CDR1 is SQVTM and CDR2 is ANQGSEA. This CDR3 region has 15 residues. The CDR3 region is CSVATRDRGGGELFF. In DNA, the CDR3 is TGCAGCGTTGCAACCCGGGACAGGGGAGGCGGGGAGCTGTTTTTT.

The CDR3 sequence is CASSAQTRDGSYNEQFF. The CDR3 DNA is TGTGCCAGCAGCGCCCAGACTAGGGACGGTTCCTACAATGAGCAGTTCTTC. V and J are TRBV5-6 and TRBJ2-1, with TRBD2 as a possible D gene (6 bases). CDR3 size: 17 residues. Deletions cut 4 bases from V and 1 base from J, with 18 bases between. Per the germline V gene, CDR1 is SGHDT and CDR2 is YYEEEE.

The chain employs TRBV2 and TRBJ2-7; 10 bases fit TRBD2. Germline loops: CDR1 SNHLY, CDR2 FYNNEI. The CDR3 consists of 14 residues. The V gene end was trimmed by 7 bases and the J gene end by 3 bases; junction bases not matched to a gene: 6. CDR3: CASTGTSAVYEQYF. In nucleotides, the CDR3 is TGTGCCAGCACCGGGACTAGCGCTGTCTACGAGCAGTACTTC.

The CDR3 DNA reads as TGTGCCAGCAGCCTATTAGCGGGAGGCCTCAAAAACATTCAGTACTTC. Translating it yields CASSLLAGGLKNIQYF. The chain carries TRBV7-2 and TRBJ2-4, with TRBD2 identical over 10 bases. V trimming: 5 bases; J trimming: 3 bases; junction bases outside the gene matches: 7. CDR1 is SGHTA and CDR2 is FQGNSA in the germline V gene. This CDR3 region has 16 residues.

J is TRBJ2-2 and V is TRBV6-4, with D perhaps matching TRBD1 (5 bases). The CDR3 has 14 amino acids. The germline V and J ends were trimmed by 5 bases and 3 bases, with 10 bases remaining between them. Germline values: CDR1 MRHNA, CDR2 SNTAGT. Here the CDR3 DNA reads TGTGCCAGCAGTCCAGGGATCGACACCGGGGAGCTGTTTTTT. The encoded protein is CASSPGIDTGELFF.

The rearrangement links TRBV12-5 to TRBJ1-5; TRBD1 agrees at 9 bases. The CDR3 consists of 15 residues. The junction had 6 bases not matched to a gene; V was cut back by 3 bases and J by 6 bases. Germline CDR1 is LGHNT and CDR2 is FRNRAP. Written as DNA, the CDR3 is TGTGCTAGTGGTTTTTCTGGGACAGGGAGTCAGCCCCAGCATTTT. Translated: CASGFSGTGSQPQHF.

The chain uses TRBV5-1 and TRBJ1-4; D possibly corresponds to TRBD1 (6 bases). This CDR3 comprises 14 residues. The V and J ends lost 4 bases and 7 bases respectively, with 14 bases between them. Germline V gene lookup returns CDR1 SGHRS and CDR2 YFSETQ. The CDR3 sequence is CASSTQGPGEKLFF. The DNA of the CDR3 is TGCGCCAGCAGCACACAGGGCCCTGGTGAAAAACTGTTTTTT.

Here the CDR3 reads CASSQDYGGRGNTEAFF. CDR3 bases: TGCGCCAGCAGCCAAGATTACGGAGGCAGGGGGAACACTGAAGCTTTCTTT. J is TRBJ1-1 and V is TRBV4-3; the D gene is possibly TRBD1 (6 bases). CDR1 is LGHNA and CDR2 is YSLEER in the germline V gene. Trimming removed 0 bases from V and 1 base from J, with 15 bases in between. This CDR3 is built from 17 residues.

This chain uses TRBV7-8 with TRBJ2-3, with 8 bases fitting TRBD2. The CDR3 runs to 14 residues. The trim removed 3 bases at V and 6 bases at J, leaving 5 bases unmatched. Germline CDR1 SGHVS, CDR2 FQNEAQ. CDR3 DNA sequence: TGTGCCAGCAGCTTTGGCGGGAGGCAGGATACGCAGTATTTT. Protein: CASSFGGRQDTQYF. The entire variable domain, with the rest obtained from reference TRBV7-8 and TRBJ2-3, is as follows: GAGVSQSPRYKVAKRGQDVALRCDPISGHVSLFWYQQALGQGPEFLTYFQNEAQLDKSGLPSDRFFAERPEGSVSTLKIQRTQQEDSAVYLCASSFGGRQDTQYFGPGTRLTVL.

CDR3 DNA: TGTGCCATCAGTACCGACAGGGAGCACACCATATATTTT. It encodes CAISTDREHTIYF. The V and J genes are TRBV10-3 and TRBJ1-3; 7 bases match TRBD1. This CDR3 region has 13 residues. CDR1 and CDR2 from the germline V gene are ENHRY and SYGVKD. V lost 5 bases to trimming and J lost 8 bases; unmatched junction nucleotides: 6.